Below are 14 T cell receptor beta chains sequenced from a single sample in a study of blood T cell repertoires in COVID-19. The repertoire was sequenced with immunoSEQ multiplex PCR; TCRdb's copy has only in-frame clones and lacks some. Of about 250,000 clones listed, approximately 86% are singletons. The specimen was PBMCs or T cells enriched from blood (not recorded which). The receptors were gathered from a woman aged 50 to 60 who had recovered from COVID-19.

V is TRBV19 and J is TRBJ1-1; D not resolved. Trimming shortened V by 3 bases and J by 6 bases, and 8 bases separated the two germline ends. The CDR3 consists of 12 residues. Germline V gene sequence: CDR1 LNHDA, CDR2 SQIVND (reference sequence). CDR3 residues: CASSIGVAEAFF. The CDR3 DNA reads as TGTGCCAGTAGTATCGGTGTCGCTGAAGCTTTCTTT.

The chain recombines TRBV2 with TRBJ1-6, with unresolved D. From germline, CDR1 is SNHLY and CDR2 FYNNEI. Trimming took off 8 bases at V and 5 bases at J, with 13 bases between the two ends. This CDR3 comprises 14 residues. CDR3 amino acids: CASLAVSNNSPLHF. CDR3 sequence (DNA): TGTGCCAGCCTCGCAGTTTCGAATAATTCACCCCTCCACTTT.

CDR3 protein: CASSVLAGAGRETQYF. In DNA form, the CDR3 reads TGTGCCAGCAGTGTACTAGCGGGAGCGGGTAGGGAGACCCAGTACTTC. The chain combines TRBV2 with TRBJ2-5; TRBD2 matches at 11 bases. Germline V CDR1 and CDR2: SNHLY, FYNNEI. The CDR3 loop spans 16 amino acids. J lost 5 bases, V lost 4 bases, and 9 bases had no gene match.

The chain recombines TRBV2 with TRBJ1-1; D gene ambiguous. Germline CDR1 is SNHLY and CDR2 is FYNNEI. CDR3 size: 11 residues. The V end was cut by 1 base, the J end by 6 bases, with 3 bases between. The CDR3 nucleotides are TGTGCCAGCAGTGAAGGGCCTGAAGCTTTCTTT. Encoded protein: CASSEGPEAFF.

The V and J genes are TRBV15 and TRBJ2-1; 11 bases are shared with TRBD2. Germline V CDR1 and CDR2: LNHNV, YYDKDF (reference sequence). V shed 0 bases, J shed 9 bases, and the junction held 4 bases outside the gene matches. This CDR3 spans 15 amino acids. In DNA form, the CDR3 reads TGTGCCACCAGCAGAGATACTAGCGGGAGACGTGAGCAGTTCTTC. This encodes CATSRDTSGRREQFF.

This chain links TRBV5-1 with TRBJ2-6, with D perhaps matching TRBD2 (6 bases). The CDR3 consists of 19 residues. From germline, CDR1 is SGHRS and CDR2 YFSETQ. V lost 3 bases, J lost 0 bases, and 19 bases lay in between. CDR3 amino acids: CASSWMRDSLISGANVLTF. In DNA, the CDR3 is TGCGCCAGCAGCTGGATGCGGGACTCTCTAATCTCTGGGGCCAACGTCCTGACTTTC.

This chain uses TRBV9 with TRBJ1-2, with D possibly matching TRBD1 (5 bases). This CDR3 is 13 amino acids long. Germline V gives CDR1 SGDLS, CDR2 YYNGEE. Trimming removed 6 bases at V and 2 bases at J, with 11 bases between. The CDR3 is CASTETENYGYTF. In nucleotides, the CDR3 is TGTGCCAGCACCGAGACAGAGAACTATGGCTACACCTTC.

This clone was recorded a few times. The chain links TRBV18 to TRBJ2-7, with D perhaps matching TRBD2 (5 bases). Between the trimmed V and J ends, which lost 6 bases and 6 bases, there was a span of 21 bases. Germline V gene sequence: CDR1 KGHSH, CDR2 LQKENI. The CDR3 length is 15 residues. The CDR3 DNA is TGTGCCAGCTCGACGGGGAATAGTCTAGTCGGCGAGCAGTACTTC. Its protein is CASSTGNSLVGEQYF. The full variable domain, rest sourced from reference TRBV18 and TRBJ2-7, is NAGVMQNPRHLVRRRGQEARLRCSPMKGHSHVYWYRQLPEEGLKFMVYLQKENIIDESGMPKERFSAEFPKEGPSILRIQQVVRGDSAAYFCASSTGNSLVGEQYFGPGTRLTVT.

V usage is TRBV27 and J usage is TRBJ2-7; 10 nucleotides match TRBD1. Germline assignment: CDR1 MNHEY and CDR2 SMNVEV (reference sequence). V lost 3 bases, J lost 4 bases, and 3 bases stayed unmatched. The CDR3 is 14 residues long. The CDR3 coding sequence is TGTGCCAGCAGTTTGGGGGGACAGGGGTACGAGCAGTACTTC. Its protein product is CASSLGGQGYEQYF.

The chain couples TRBV6-5 to TRBJ2-7; no clear D. The CDR3 loop spans 14 amino acids. Germline V CDR1 and CDR2: MNHEY, SVGAGI. V was clipped by 0 bases and J by 2 bases, with 8 bases between them. The CDR3 region is CASSYSSTAYEQYF. CDR3 nucleotide sequence: TGTGCCAGCAGTTACTCGTCTACAGCCTACGAGCAGTACTTC.

The chain recombines TRBV7-2 with TRBJ1-2, with unresolved D. The CDR3 consists of 12 residues. In germline, CDR1 is SGHTA, CDR2 FQGNSA. V shed 1 base and J shed 7 bases, with 7 bases lying between them. CDR3 loop: CASSLDFVGYTF. The CDR3 DNA is TGTGCCAGCAGCTTAGATTTCGTTGGCTACACCTTC.

The chain employs TRBV3-1 (or the pseudogene TRBV3-2) and TRBJ1-5, with TRBD1 matching over 7 bases. The trim removed 1 base at V and 1 base at J, leaving 4 bases unmatched. The CDR3 consists of 16 residues. Germline V CDR1 and CDR2: LGHDT, YNNKEL (reference sequence). DNA of the CDR3: TGTGCCAGCAGCCAAGCTCCAGGGGGAAGCAATCAGCCCCAGCATTTT. Translated, it gives CASSQAPGGSNQPQHF.

V is TRBV9 and J is TRBJ2-3; 10 nucleotides agree with TRBD2. Germline V gene sequence: CDR1 SGDLS, CDR2 YYNGEE. There are 19 residues in the CDR3. V gave up 4 bases and J gave up 2 bases; unmatched junction bases: 16. The CDR3 nucleotides read TGTGCCAGCAGCCTCAGCGGAGCGGGAGGGCCGAAATACACAGATACGCAGTATTTT. Translation gives CASSLSGAGGPKYTDTQYF.

This rearrangement joins TRBV3-1 (or the pseudogene TRBV3-2) to TRBJ2-7; 12 bases fit TRBD2. From germline, CDR1 is LGHDT and CDR2 YNNKEL (reference sequence). The CDR3 covers 15 residues. The ends lost 4 bases at V and 3 bases at J; junction bases unmatched: 4. CDR3 sequence reads: CASSPSGRANYEQYF. The CDR3 coding sequence is TGTGCCAGCAGCCCTAGCGGGAGGGCCAACTACGAGCAGTACTTC.